This T cell receptor (beta chain) was captured in a study of blood T cell repertoires in COVID-19. Overall study context: Sources were T cells, B-cell-depleted T cells, or PBMCs; the material itself was cDNA or gDNA.

Profiling relied on immunoSEQ multiplex PCR, and the TCRdb table lists in-frame clones only, not all of them. The repertoire holds around 26,000 clones, with more than 85% as singletons. The V gene's germline CDR1 is SGDLS and CDR2 YYNGEE. Trimming shortened V by 3 bases and J by 0 bases, and 16 bases separated the two germline ends. The CDR3 covers 17 residues. The chain employs TRBV9 and TRBJ2-1, with TRBD2 as a possible D gene (5 bases). This receptor was taken from a human donor in a cohort sampled during active COVID-19. The specimen was peripheral blood. CDR3 bases: TGTGCCAGCAGCGGATGGACGGGATTTAGCTCCTACAATGAGCAGTTCTTC. It specifies CASSGWTGFSSYNEQFF.